The 29 T cell receptor beta chains given below trace back to one sample, sequenced in a study of T cell responses to AZD1222 COVID-19 vaccine. Generated by immunoSEQ multiplex PCR, the TCRdb table keeps only in-frame clones and is missing some. Altogether 140,000 to 150,000 clones are present, roughly 85% being singletons, with the ten largest covering about 8%. The specimen comprised peripheral blood, sampled on day 0 of AZD1222 vaccination. Every receptor here comes from an adult in good health.

The chain recombines TRBV11-3 with TRBJ2-1, with 9 bases identical to TRBD2. The CDR3 spans 17 residues. Per the germline V gene, CDR1 is SGHNT and CDR2 is YENEEA. With V trimmed by 0 bases and J by 5 bases, 8 bases remained unmatched. The CDR3 DNA sequence: TGTGCCAGCAGCTTAGAACCGGCGGGGGGGCTCAACAATGAGCAGTTCTTC. Translated: CASSLEPAGGLNNEQFF.

The V and J genes are TRBV4-2 and TRBJ1-4; D is unresolved. V lost 0 bases to trimming and J lost 4 bases, with 15 bases between them. CDR3 length: 17 residues. From germline, CDR1 is LGHNA and CDR2 YNFKEQ. DNA of the CDR3: TGTGCCAGCAGCCAAGAGGATGCGAGGTTTGGTAATGAAAAACTGTTTTTT. It is translated as CASSQEDARFGNEKLFF.

The chain links TRBV19 to TRBJ2-3; D uncertain. There are 14 residues in the CDR3. Looked up from germline, CDR1 is LNHDA and CDR2 is SQIVND (reference sequence). V lost 7 bases to trimming and J lost 0 bases, with 11 bases between them. Here the CDR3 reads CASTTGPSTDTQYF. CDR3 in DNA: TGTGCCAGTACCACCGGACCAAGCACAGATACGCAGTATTTT.

The rearrangement joins TRBV3-1 (or the pseudogene TRBV3-2) to TRBJ1-1; no definite D call. V lost 1 base, J lost 7 bases, and 13 bases lay in between. The CDR3 has 14 amino acids. Germline CDR1 and CDR2: LGHDT and YNNKEL (reference sequence). The CDR3 DNA reads as TGTGCCAGCAGCCAAGTGACGGGGAACGGTGAAGCTTTCTTT. This sequence encodes CASSQVTGNGEAFF.

The chain joins TRBV2 to TRBJ1-3; a possible D gene is TRBD1 (5 bases). The V end lost 6 bases, the J end lost 0 bases, and 15 bases lay between the germline ends. Germline values: CDR1 SNHLY, CDR2 FYNNEI. The length of the CDR3 is 16 residues. This CDR3 is CASRTGGVYSGNTIYF. CDR3 nucleotides: TGTGCCAGCAGGACCGGAGGGGTTTACTCTGGAAACACCATATATTTT.

J is TRBJ1-2 and V is TRBV28; TRBD1 is a possible D gene (5 bases). Germline V CDR1 and CDR2: MDHEN, SYDVKM. The V gene lost 7 bases and the J gene lost 6 bases, with 15 bases spanning the gap. The CDR3 spans 13 residues. CDR3 protein: CASIKTQGNGYTF. The CDR3 bases are TGTGCCAGCATCAAAACGCAGGGCAATGGCTACACCTTC.

The genes are TRBV12-3 or TRBV12-4 and TRBJ2-7; TRBD2 agrees at 7 bases. Trimming at V came to 2 bases and at J to 3 bases, leaving 1 base not matched to a gene. This CDR3 comprises 13 residues. The CDR3 spells CASSLSGDYEQYF. The CDR3 DNA reads TGTGCCAGCAGTTTAAGCGGGGACTACGAGCAGTACTTC.

This sequence joins TRBV4-2 and TRBJ2-1; TRBD2 matches 13 bases. Germline CDR1 LGHNA, CDR2 YNFKEQ. The CDR3 has 17 residues. The J segment lost 7 bases and the V segment lost 2 bases, leaving 8 bases of the junction unmatched. The CDR3 region has the DNA TGTGCCAGCAGCCAACAGCCCCAGGGACTAGCGGGGAATGAGCAGTTCTTC. This encodes CASSQQPQGLAGNEQFF.

The rearrangement uses TRBV6-1 and TRBJ1-6; D uncertain. The germline gives CDR1 MNHNS, CDR2 SASEGT. This CDR3 is built from 17 residues. The germline V and J ends were trimmed by 2 bases and 9 bases, with 20 bases remaining between them. For the CDR3, the DNA is TGTGCCAGCAGTGAATCTCATTTTGCAGGCGGGGTTTCACCCCTCCACTTT. Translated, it gives CASSESHFAGGVSPLHF.

The V gene is TRBV14, the J gene TRBJ1-4; unclear D gene. From germline, CDR1 is SGHDN and CDR2 FVKESK. CDR3 length equals 13 residues. V lost 3 bases, J lost 11 bases, and 13 bases lay in between. The CDR3 coding sequence is TGTGCCAGCAGCCACGACCCTCAAGGGAAACTGTTTTTT. It specifies CASSHDPQGKLFF.

V is TRBV7-6 and J is TRBJ1-2; 9 bases agree with TRBD1. The length of the CDR3 is 14 residues. The V gene's germline CDR1 is SGHVS and CDR2 FNYEAQ. Trimming at V came to 3 bases and at J to 5 bases, leaving 4 bases not matched to a gene. CDR3 nucleotide sequence: TGTGCCAGCAGCTTCCAGGGACAGGGTTATGGCTACACCTTC. It yields the protein CASSFQGQGYGYTF.

This clone was seen only a few times. The chain links TRBV3-1 (or the pseudogene TRBV3-2) to TRBJ1-1; tentatively, D is TRBD1 (5 bases). Trimming took 4 bases from V and 4 from J, leaving 10 bases between them. The V gene's germline CDR1 is LGHDT and CDR2 YNNKEL (reference sequence). The CDR3 is made up of 13 amino acids. For the CDR3, the DNA is TGTGCCAGCAGCCCGGGAAGGGGCACTGAAGCTTTCTTT. It translates to CASSPGRGTEAFF.

The CDR3 here is CASSRWTATNEKLFF. The CDR3 nucleotides read TGTGCCAGCAGCCGCTGGACGGCAACTAATGAAAAACTGTTTTTT. This sequence joins TRBV21-1 and TRBJ1-4. TRBV21-1 is a listed pseudogene. The CDR3 runs to 15 residues.

The chain combines TRBV7-8 with TRBJ1-1, with TRBD1 matching 10 bases. Trimming removed 5 bases from V and 0 bases from J; junction bases left unmatched: 18. Per the germline V gene, CDR1 is SGHVS and CDR2 is FQNEAQ. The CDR3 runs 20 residues. Here the CDR3 DNA reads TGTGCCAGCAGCCGTACGAGGACAGGGGGGAGCACACTAATGAACACTGAAGCTTTCTTT. Protein: CASSRTRTGGSTLMNTEAFF.

This chain links TRBV6-5 with TRBJ2-5; 9 bases are shared with TRBD1. Germline CDR1 and CDR2: MNHEY and SVGAGI. The CDR3 has 14 residues. Losses at the gene ends were 2 bases for V and 5 bases for J; bases not matched to a gene: 3. The CDR3 sequence: CASSYGTGTETQYF. The CDR3 DNA is TGTGCCAGCAGTTACGGGACAGGGACGGAGACCCAGTACTTC.

This sequence joins TRBV7-9 and TRBJ1-4, with TRBD1 as a possible D gene (5 bases). CDR1 and CDR2 (germline): SEHNR, FQNEAQ (reference sequence). The CDR3 length is 17 residues. Trimming stripped 2 bases from V and 5 bases from J, with 18 bases between. CDR3: CASSLRGGSAQNEKLFF. CDR3 sequence (DNA): TGTGCCAGCAGCTTACGGGGCGGCAGCGCTCAAAATGAAAAACTGTTTTTT.

This rearrangement joins TRBV7-9 to TRBJ2-1; 7 bases line up with TRBD1. The CDR3 covers 14 residues. Trimming at V came to 2 bases and at J to 7 bases, leaving 5 bases not matched to a gene. Germline CDR1 and CDR2: SEHNR and FQNEAQ (reference sequence). The CDR3 DNA reads TGTGCCAGCAGCTTAAGTACAGGGGTAAATGAGCAGTTCTTC. This codes for CASSLSTGVNEQFF.

This sequence joins TRBV18 and TRBJ1-2; 12 positions agree with TRBD1. J was trimmed by 4 bases and V by 5 bases; bases with no gene match: 8. Germline CDR1 KGHSH, CDR2 LQKENI. The CDR3 is 16 amino acids. In DNA, the CDR3 is TGTGCCAGCTCAACCAGTGGGACAGGGGGCGTCTATGGCTACACCTTC. Its translation is CASSTSGTGGVYGYTF.

This chain links TRBV2 with TRBJ1-2; a weak D match, TRBD1 (5 bases). Trimming stripped 4 bases from V and 4 bases from J, with 16 bases between. The CDR3 spans 15 residues. From germline, CDR1 is SNHLY and CDR2 FYNNEI. CDR3 nucleotide sequence: TGTGCCAGCAGTGTCCACCCGACAGTAACCTATGGCTACACCTTC. Its protein product is CASSVHPTVTYGYTF.

V is TRBV25-1 and J is TRBJ2-7; D ambiguous. V lost 2 bases, J lost 0 bases, and 11 bases lay in between. CDR1 and CDR2 (germline): MGHDK, SYGVNS. The CDR3 has 15 amino acids. As DNA, the CDR3 is TGTGCCAGCAGTGAACAAGTTTTCGGCTCCTACGAGCAGTACTTC. This sequence encodes CASSEQVFGSYEQYF.

A word on this clone: The sample holds other DNA sequences that translate to the same CDR3. The J gene is TRBJ1-2, the V gene TRBV7-2; the match to TRBD1 covers 11 bases. With V trimmed by 4 bases and J by 2 bases, 3 bases remained unmatched. The CDR3 length is 15 residues. Per the germline V gene, CDR1 is SGHTA and CDR2 is FQGNSA. The CDR3 DNA is TGTGCCAGCAGCTCGGACAGGGGGCGCAACTATGGCTACACCTTC. Residues: CASSSDRGRNYGYTF. Full variable domain (rest looked up from reference TRBV7-2 and TRBJ1-2): GAGVSQSPSNKVTEKGKDVELRCDPISGHTALYWYRQSLGQGLEFLIYFQGNSAPDKSGLPSDRFSAERTGGSVSTLTIQRTQQEDSAVYLCASSSDRGRNYGYTFGSGTRLTVV.

This clone appeared a single time. The CDR3 DNA follows: TGTGCCAGCAGTGACAGAGCGGGGCAGCCCCCCGAGCAGTACTTC. Its translation is CASSDRAGQPPEQYF. This sequence joins TRBV2 and TRBJ2-7; 7 nucleotides agree with TRBD2. J was trimmed by 6 bases and V by 3 bases; bases with no gene match: 11. Germline-derived CDR1 and CDR2 are SNHLY and FYNNEI. CDR3 length: 15 residues.

The chain employs TRBV5-1 and TRBJ1-4; unclear D gene. The V gene lost 2 bases and the J gene lost 0 bases, with 5 bases spanning the gap. Germline values: CDR1 SGHRS, CDR2 YFSETQ. CDR3 length: 14 residues. Here the CDR3 DNA reads TGCGCCAGCAGCTTTTCCGCAACTAATGAAAAACTGTTTTTT. Protein sequence: CASSFSATNEKLFF.

This clone was found a few times. The chain couples TRBV5-1 to TRBJ1-3; D is uncertain. Trimming took 4 bases from V and 0 from J, leaving 17 bases between them. This CDR3 region has 17 residues. Looked up from germline, CDR1 is SGHRS and CDR2 is YFSETQ. The CDR3 DNA reads as TGCGCCAGCAGCCCGGGCGGCCGGCTAACCTCTGGAAACACCATATATTTT. This codes for CASSPGGRLTSGNTIYF.

This clone was seen once. The chain has TRBV29-1 and TRBJ1-1, with 7 bases that match TRBD1. Germline V lookup: CDR1 SQVTM, CDR2 ANQGSEA. The length of the CDR3 is 14 residues. DNA for the CDR3: TGCATAGGGCGCGGGGGACAGTTGAACACTGAAGCTTTCTTT. Encoded protein: CIGRGGQLNTEAFF.

The chain couples TRBV27 to TRBJ2-7, with D unclear. Germline CDR1 reads MNHEY; CDR2 reads SMNVEV (reference sequence). Trimming stripped 2 bases from V and 6 bases from J, with 20 bases between. The CDR3 has 16 residues. CDR3 amino acids: CASSLGFWIRSVEQYF. The CDR3, as DNA: TGTGCCAGCAGTTTAGGCTTTTGGATACGCAGTGTCGAGCAGTACTTC.

The rearrangement joins TRBV19 to TRBJ1-1, with D possibly TRBD1 on 6 matching bases. This CDR3 region has 13 residues. V was cut by 7 bases and J by 7 bases, with 16 bases left in between. Looked up from germline, CDR1 is LNHDA and CDR2 is SQIVND (reference sequence). In DNA, the CDR3 is TGTGCCAGTAAGGGGGGGGAGTTAATTGAAGCTTTCTTT. Translating it yields CASKGGELIEAFF.

About this clone: Other DNA sequences in this sample translate to the same CDR3. The chain links TRBV19 to TRBJ1-2, with TRBD1 as a possible D gene (5 bases). The CDR3 has 15 amino acids. The ends were cut back, 9 bases at V and 5 bases at J, with 22 bases in the middle. Germline V gives CDR1 LNHDA, CDR2 SQIVND (reference sequence). The CDR3 region is CASSRLADTSYGYTF. For the CDR3, the DNA is TGTGCCAGCTCCAGATTGGCGGACACTTCTTATGGCTACACCTTC.

The chain is built from TRBV29-1 and TRBJ2-1; 10 positions agree with TRBD2. This CDR3 comprises 13 residues. Trimming at V came to 4 bases and at J to 8 bases, leaving 5 bases not matched to a gene. Looked up from germline, CDR1 is SQVTM and CDR2 is ANQGSEA. The CDR3 DNA sequence: TGCAGCGTTGGAGCGGGAGGGGGGTATGAGCAGTTCTTC. This codes for CSVGAGGGYEQFF.